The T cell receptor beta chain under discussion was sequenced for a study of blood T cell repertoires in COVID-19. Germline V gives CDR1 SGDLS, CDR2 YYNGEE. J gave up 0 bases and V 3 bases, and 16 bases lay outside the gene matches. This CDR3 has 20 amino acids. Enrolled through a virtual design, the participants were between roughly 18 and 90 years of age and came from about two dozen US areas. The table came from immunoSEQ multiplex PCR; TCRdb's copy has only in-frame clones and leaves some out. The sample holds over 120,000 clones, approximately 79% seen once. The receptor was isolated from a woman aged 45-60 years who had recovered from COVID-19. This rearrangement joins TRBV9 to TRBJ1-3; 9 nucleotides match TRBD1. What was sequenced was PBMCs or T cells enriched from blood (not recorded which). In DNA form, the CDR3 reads TGTGCCAGCAGCGCAAGCGGGACAGGGCCTCTTACCTACTCTGGAAACACCATATATTTT. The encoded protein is CASSASGTGPLTYSGNTIYF.